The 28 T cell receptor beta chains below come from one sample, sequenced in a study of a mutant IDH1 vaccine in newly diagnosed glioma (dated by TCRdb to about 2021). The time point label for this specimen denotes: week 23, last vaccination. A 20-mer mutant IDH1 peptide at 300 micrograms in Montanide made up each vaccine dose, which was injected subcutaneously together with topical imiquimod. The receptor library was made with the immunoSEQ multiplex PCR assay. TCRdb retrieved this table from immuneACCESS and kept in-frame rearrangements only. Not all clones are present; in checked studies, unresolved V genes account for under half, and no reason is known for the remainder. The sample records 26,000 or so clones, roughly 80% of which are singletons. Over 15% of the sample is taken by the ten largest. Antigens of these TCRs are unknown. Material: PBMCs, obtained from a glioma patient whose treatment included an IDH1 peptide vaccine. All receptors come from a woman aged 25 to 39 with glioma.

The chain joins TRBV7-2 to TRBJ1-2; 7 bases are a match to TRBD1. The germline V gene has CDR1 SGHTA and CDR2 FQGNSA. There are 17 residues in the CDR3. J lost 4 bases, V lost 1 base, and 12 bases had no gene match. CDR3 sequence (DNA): TGTGCCAGCAGCTTAGAGGGACAGCTAGGGTGGGGCTATGGCTACACCTTC. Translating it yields CASSLEGQLGWGYGYTF.

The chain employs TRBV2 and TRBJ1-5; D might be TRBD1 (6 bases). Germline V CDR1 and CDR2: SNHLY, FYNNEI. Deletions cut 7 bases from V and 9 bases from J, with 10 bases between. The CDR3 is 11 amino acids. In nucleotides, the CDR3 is TGTGCCAGCAAGGGGGTAGGGCCCCAGCATTTT. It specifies CASKGVGPQHF.

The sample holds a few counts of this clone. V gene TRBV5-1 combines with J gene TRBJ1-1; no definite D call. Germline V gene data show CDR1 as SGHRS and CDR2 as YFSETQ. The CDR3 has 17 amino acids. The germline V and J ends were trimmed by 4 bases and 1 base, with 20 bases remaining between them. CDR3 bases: TGCGCCAGCAGCAAACAGCGATCCCTTGATACGAACACTGAAGCTTTCTTT. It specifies CASSKQRSLDTNTEAFF.

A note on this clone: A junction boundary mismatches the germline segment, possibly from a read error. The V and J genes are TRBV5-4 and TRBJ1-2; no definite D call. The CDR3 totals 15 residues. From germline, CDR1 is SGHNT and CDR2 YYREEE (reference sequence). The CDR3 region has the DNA TGTGCCAGCAGCCTTTTTTTGATGGCGCGAGACACCTCGATCTTC. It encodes CASSLFLMARDTSIF.

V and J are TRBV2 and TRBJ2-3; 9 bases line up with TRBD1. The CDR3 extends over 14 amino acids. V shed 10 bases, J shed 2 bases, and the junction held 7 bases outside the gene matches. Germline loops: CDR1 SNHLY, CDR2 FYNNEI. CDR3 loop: CAIETGGYTDTQYF. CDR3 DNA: TGTGCCATCGAGACAGGGGGTTACACAGATACGCAGTATTTT.

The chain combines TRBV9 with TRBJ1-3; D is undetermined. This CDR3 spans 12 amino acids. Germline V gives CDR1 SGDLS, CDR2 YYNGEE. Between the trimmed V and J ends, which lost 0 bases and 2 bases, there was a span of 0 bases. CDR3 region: CASSVAGNTIYF. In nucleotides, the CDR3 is TGTGCCAGCAGCGTAGCTGGAAACACCATATATTTT.

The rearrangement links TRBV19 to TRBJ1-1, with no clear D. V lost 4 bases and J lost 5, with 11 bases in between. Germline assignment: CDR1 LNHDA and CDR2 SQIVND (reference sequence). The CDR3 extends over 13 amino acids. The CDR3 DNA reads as TGTGCCAGTAGTACTTCCCGGGGTACTGAAGCTTTCTTT. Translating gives CASSTSRGTEAFF.

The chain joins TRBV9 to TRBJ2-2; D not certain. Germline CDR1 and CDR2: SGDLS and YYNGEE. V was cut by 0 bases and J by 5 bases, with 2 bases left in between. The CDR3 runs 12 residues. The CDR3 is CASSVETGELFF. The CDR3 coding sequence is TGTGCCAGCAGCGTAGAAACCGGGGAGCTGTTTTTT.

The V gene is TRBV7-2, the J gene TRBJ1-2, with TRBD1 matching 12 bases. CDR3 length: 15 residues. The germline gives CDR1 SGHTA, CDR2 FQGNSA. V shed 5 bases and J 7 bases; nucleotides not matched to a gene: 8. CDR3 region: CASSTPGQGAGGYTF. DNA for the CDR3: TGTGCCAGCAGCACACCGGGACAGGGGGCGGGTGGCTACACCTTC.

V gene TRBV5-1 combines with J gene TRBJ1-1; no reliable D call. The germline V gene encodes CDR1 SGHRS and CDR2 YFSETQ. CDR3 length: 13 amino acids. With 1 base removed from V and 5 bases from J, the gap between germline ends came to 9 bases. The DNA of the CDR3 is TGCGCCAGCAGCTTGTGGTTGGAGACTGAAGCTTTCTTT. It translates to CASSLWLETEAFF.

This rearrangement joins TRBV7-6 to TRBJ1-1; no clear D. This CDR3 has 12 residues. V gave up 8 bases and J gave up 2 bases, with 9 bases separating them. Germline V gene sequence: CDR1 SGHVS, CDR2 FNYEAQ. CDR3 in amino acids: CASSRVNTEAFF. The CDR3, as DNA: TGTGCCAGCTCGAGAGTCAACACTGAAGCTTTCTTT.

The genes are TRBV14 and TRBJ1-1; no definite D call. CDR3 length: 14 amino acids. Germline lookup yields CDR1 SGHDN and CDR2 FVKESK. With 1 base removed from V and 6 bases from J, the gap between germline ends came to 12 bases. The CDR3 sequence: CASSQGARRAEAFF. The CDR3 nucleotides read TGTGCCAGCAGCCAAGGGGCGCGCCGTGCTGAAGCTTTCTTT.

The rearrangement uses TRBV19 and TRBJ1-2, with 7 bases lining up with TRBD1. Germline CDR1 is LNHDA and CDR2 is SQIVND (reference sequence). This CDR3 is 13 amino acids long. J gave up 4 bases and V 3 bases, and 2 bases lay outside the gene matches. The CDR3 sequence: CASSIGQVYGYTF. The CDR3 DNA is TGTGCCAGTAGTATCGGACAGGTCTATGGCTACACCTTC. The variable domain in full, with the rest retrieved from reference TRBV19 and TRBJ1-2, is DGGITQSPKYLFRKEGQNVTLSCEQNLNHDAMYWYRQDPGQGLRLIYYSQIVNDFQKGDIAEGYSVSREKKESFPLTVTSAQKNPTAFYLCASSIGQVYGYTFGSGTRLTVV.

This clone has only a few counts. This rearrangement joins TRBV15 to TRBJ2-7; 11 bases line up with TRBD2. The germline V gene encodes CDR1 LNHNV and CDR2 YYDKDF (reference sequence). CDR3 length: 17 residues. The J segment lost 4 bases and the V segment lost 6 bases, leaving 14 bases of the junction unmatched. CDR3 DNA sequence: TGTGCCACCAGTAAATCTAGAACTAGCGGGGGACAATACGAGCAGTACTTC. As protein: CATSKSRTSGGQYEQYF.

The CDR3 nucleotides read TGTGCCAGCAGCCGTTCTGGGACTAGCGGGGGGAGCACAGATACGCAGTATTTT. Its translation is CASSRSGTSGGSTDTQYF. The chain employs TRBV9 and TRBJ2-3, with TRBD2 matching over 15 bases. From germline, CDR1 is SGDLS and CDR2 YYNGEE. V gave up 4 bases and J gave up 0 bases; unmatched junction bases: 6. The CDR3 has 18 residues. Variable domain in full (rest from reference TRBV9 and TRBJ2-3): DSGVTQTPKHLITATGQRVTLRCSPRSGDLSVYWYQQSLDQGLQFLIQYYNGEERAKGNILERFSAQQFPDLHSELNLSSLELGDSALYFCASSRSGTSGGSTDTQYFGPGTRLTVL.

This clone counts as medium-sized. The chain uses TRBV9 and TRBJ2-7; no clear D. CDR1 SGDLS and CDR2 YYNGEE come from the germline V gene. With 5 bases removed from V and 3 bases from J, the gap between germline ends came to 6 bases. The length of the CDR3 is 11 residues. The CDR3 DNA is TGTGCCAGCAGTAACGGCTACGAGCAGTACTTC. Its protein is CASSNGYEQYF.

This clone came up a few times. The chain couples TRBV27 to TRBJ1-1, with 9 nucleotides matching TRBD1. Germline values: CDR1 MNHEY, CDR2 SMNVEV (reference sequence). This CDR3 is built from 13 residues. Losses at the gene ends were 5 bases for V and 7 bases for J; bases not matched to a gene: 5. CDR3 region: CASSLTGGDEAFF. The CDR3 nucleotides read TGTGCCAGCAGTCTGACAGGGGGGGATGAAGCTTTCTTT.

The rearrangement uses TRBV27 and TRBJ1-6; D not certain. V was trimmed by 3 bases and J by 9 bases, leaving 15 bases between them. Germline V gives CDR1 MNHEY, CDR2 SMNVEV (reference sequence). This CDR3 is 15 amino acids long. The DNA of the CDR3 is TGTGCCAGCAGTTTTGGAGGGTCCCGCTTTTCACCCCTCCACTTT. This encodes CASSFGGSRFSPLHF.

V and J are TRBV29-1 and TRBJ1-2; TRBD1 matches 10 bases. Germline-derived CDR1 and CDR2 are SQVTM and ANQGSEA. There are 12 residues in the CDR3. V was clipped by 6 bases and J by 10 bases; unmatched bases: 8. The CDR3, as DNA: TGCAGCGTGGAGGGACAGGGGACGGACTACACCTTC. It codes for CSVEGQGTDYTF.

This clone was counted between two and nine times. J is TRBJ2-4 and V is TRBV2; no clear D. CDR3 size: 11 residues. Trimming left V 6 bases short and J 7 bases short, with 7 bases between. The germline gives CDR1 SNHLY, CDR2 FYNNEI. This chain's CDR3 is CASSGRNIQYF. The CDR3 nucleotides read TGTGCCAGCAGCGGTCGGAACATTCAGTACTTC. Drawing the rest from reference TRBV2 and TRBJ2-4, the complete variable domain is EPEVTQTPSHQVTQMGQEVILRCVPISNHLYFYWYRQILGQKVEFLVSFYNNEISEKSEIFDDQFSVERPDGSNFTLKIRSTKLEDSAMYFCASSGRNIQYFGAGTRLSVL.

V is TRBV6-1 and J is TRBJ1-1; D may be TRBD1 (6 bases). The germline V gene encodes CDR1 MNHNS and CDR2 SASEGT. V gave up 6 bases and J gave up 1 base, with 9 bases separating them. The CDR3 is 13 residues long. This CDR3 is CASSSRGNTEAFF. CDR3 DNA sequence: TGTGCCAGCAGCAGCAGGGGGAACACTGAAGCTTTCTTT.

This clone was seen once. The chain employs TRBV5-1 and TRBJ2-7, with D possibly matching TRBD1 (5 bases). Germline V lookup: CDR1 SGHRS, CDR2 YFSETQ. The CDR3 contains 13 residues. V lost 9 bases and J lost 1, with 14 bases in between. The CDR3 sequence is CATRDSPSYEQYF. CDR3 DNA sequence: TGCGCCACCCGAGACAGCCCATCCTACGAGCAGTACTTC.

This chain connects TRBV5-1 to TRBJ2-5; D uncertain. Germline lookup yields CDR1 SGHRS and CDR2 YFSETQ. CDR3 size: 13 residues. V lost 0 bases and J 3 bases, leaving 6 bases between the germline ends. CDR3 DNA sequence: TGCGCCAGCAGCTTGGAGGCGGAAGAGACCCAGTACTTC. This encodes CASSLEAEETQYF.

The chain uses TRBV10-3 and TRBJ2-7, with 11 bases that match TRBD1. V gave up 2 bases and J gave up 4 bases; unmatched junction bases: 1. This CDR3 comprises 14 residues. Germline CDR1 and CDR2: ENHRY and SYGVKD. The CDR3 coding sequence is TGTGCCATCAGTGAGGGACAGGGGGCGTACGAGCAGTACTTC. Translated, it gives CAISEGQGAYEQYF.

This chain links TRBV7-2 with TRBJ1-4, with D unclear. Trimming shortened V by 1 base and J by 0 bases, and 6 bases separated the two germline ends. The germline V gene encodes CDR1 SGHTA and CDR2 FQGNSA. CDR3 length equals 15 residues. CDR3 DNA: TGTGCCAGCAGCTTAGGGCGTGCAACTAATGAAAAACTGTTTTTT. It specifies CASSLGRATNEKLFF.

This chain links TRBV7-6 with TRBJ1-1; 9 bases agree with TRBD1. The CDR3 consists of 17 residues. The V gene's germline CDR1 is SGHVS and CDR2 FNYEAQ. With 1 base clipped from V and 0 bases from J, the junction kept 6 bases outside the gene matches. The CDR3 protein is CASSLEGQGRVNTEAFF. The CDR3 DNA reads TGTGCCAGCAGCTTAGAGGGACAGGGAAGGGTGAACACTGAAGCTTTCTTT.

This chain's CDR3 is CASSLRQGSYTF. Written as DNA, the CDR3 is TGTGCCAGCAGTCTCCGACAGGGAAGCTACACCTTC. The chain is built from TRBV6-6 and TRBJ1-2, with 7 positions matching TRBD1. CDR1 and CDR2 (germline): MNHNY, SVGAGI (reference sequence). The CDR3 totals 12 residues. V trimming: 5 bases; J trimming: 9 bases; junction bases outside the gene matches: 6.

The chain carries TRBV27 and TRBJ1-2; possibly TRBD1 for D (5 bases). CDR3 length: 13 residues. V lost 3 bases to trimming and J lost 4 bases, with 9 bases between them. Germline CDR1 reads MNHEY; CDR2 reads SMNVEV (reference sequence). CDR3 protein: CASSLGGGYGYTF. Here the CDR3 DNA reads TGTGCCAGCAGTTTGGGGGGAGGCTATGGCTACACCTTC.